The TCR beta chain under discussion was sequenced for a study of response to subunit inactivated influenza vaccine. Study-wide results and limits: Each seasonal flu vaccination may recruit only limited new T cells, authors suggested.

This clonotype was counted between two and nine times. Its antigen is currently unknown. TCRdb re-analysed the RT-PCR reads in MiXCR, keeping a single row per CDR3 protein. The sample yields about half a million distinct CDR3 sequences, approximately 7.7% seen once. The germline V gene has CDR1 SEHNR and CDR2 FQNEAQ (reference sequence). The CDR3 sequence is 12 residues long. Trimming took off 3 bases at V and 2 bases at J, with 5 bases between the two ends. The rearrangement uses TRBV7-9 and TRBJ2-7; D unclear. The sequenced sample was PBMCs from blood, obtained around 25 months after vaccination. The source is a man aged 50-75 years who received an inactivated influenza vaccine. The CDR3 DNA reads TGTGCCAGCAGCTTTTCGACCTACGAGCAGTACTTC. This sequence encodes CASSFSTYEQYF. Combining the CDR3 with reference TRBV7-9 and TRBJ2-7 gives the whole variable domain DTGVSQNPRHKITKRGQNVTFRCDPISEHNRLYWYRQTLGQGPEFLTYFQNEAQLEKSRLLSDRFSAERPKGSFSTLEIQRTEQGDSAMYLCASSFSTYEQYFGPGTRLTVT.